This T cell receptor beta chain came from a study of blood T cells in healthy people across ages. Across the whole study: In model experiments, template switching was able to capture about one barcoded beta molecule for every two T cells that were present. Whole-study results and caveats: Among T cells, TCR beta diversity per million cells dropped roughly linearly as age rose.

Isolation per sample recovered at least 7 million PBMCs. Germline V gene data show CDR1 as LGHDT and CDR2 as YNNKEL (reference sequence). J was trimmed by 7 bases and V by 3 bases; bases with no gene match: 6. The CDR3 loop spans 14 amino acids. With regard to this clonotype: Antigen: not known.

Primed by a sample-barcoded 5' primer and a J-beta primer mix, a second PCR proceeded for about 7 to 11 cycles. Tags on each cDNA molecule came from a template-switch adaptor with 12 random nucleotides. Each CDR3 protein gets one entry after TCRdb re-called the 5' RACE reads with MiXCR. The sample contains over a million distinct CDR3 sequences, 35% to 50% of which appear only once. The TCR was taken from a woman aged 55-70 years in good health. The rearrangement joins TRBV3-1 to TRBJ1-2; 9 nucleotides line up with TRBD1. Specimen: blood. Written as DNA, the CDR3 is TGTGCCAGCAGCCAGGGTGGGACAGGGTTTGGCTACACCTTC. It translates to CASSQGGTGFGYTF.